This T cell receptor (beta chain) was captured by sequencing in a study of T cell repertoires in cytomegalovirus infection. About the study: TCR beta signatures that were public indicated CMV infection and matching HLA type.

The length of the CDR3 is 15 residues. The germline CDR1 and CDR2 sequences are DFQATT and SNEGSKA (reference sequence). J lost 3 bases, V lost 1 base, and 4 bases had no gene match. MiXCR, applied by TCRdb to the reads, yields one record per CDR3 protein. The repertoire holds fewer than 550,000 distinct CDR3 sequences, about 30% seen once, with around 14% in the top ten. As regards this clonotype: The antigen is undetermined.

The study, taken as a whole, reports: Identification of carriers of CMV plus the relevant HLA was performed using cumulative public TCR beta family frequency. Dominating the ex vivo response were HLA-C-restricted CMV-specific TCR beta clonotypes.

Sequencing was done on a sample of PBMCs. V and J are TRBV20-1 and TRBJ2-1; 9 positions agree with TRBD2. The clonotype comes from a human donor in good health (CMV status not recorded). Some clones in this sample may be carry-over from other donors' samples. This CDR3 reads CSARATSGNYNEQFF. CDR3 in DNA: TGCAGTGCTAGAGCGACTAGCGGAAACTACAATGAGCAGTTCTTC.